Presented here are 30 T cell receptor beta chains from one specimen sequenced in a study of blood T cell repertoires in COVID-19. Assay used: immunoSEQ multiplex PCR; TCRdb lists only in-frame clones, some missing. The sample lists 120,000 to 150,000 clones; roughly 78% were seen once. The sequencing sample was made of peripheral blood. The receptor source for this set is a man in his fifties or sixties with acute or convalescent COVID-19.

The chain uses TRBV18 and TRBJ2-2, with 7 positions matching TRBD1. CDR1 KGHSH and CDR2 LQKENI come from the germline V gene. The CDR3 extends over 15 amino acids. Trimming removed 3 bases from V and 1 base from J; junction bases left unmatched: 2. The CDR3 nucleotides are TGTGCCAGCTCACCCGGGACAGAGAACACCGGGGAGCTGTTTTTT. Translated: CASSPGTENTGELFF.

The chain joins TRBV9 to TRBJ1-6; D is perhaps TRBD1 (6 bases). There are 15 residues in the CDR3. V lost 0 bases and J lost 7, with 11 bases in between. Germline lookup yields CDR1 SGDLS and CDR2 YYNGEE. The CDR3 DNA reads TGTGCCAGCAGCGTAGGAAGTGGACAGAATTCACCCCTCCACTTT. This sequence encodes CASSVGSGQNSPLHF.

This clone was counted between two and nine times. At one boundary the junction diverges from the germline segment, which might be a read error. V is TRBV7-7 and J is TRBJ2-2; 9 bases match TRBD2. The germline CDR1 and CDR2 sequences are SSHAT and FNYEAQ (reference sequence). There are 17 residues in the CDR3. The chain's CDR3 is CASSFLGGRANTGELFF. The CDR3 DNA sequence: TGTGCTAGCAGCTTTCTCGGCGGGAGGGCGAACACCGGGGAGCTGTTTTTT.

The chain links TRBV3-1 (or the pseudogene TRBV3-2) to TRBJ1-3, with unresolved D. V was pared by 1 base and J by 0 bases, with 10 bases between. From germline, CDR1 is LGHDT and CDR2 YNNKEL (reference sequence). The CDR3 extends over 16 amino acids. The DNA for the CDR3 is TGTGCCAGCAGCCAAGCCTCAGGCTTCTCTGGAAACACCATATATTTT. This sequence encodes CASSQASGFSGNTIYF.

V gene TRBV14 combines with J gene TRBJ2-7; D call uncertain. This CDR3 region has 13 residues. V lost 7 bases to trimming and J lost 0 bases, with 10 bases between them. CDR1 SGHDN and CDR2 FVKESK come from the germline V gene. The CDR3 nucleotides are TGTGCCAGCACTAACAGTTTCTCCTACGAGCAGTACTTC. It is translated as CASTNSFSYEQYF.

This clone was detected once. The chain recombines TRBV3-1 (or the pseudogene TRBV3-2) with TRBJ1-1, with 10 bases aligning to TRBD1. The germline V gene has CDR1 LGHDT and CDR2 YNNKEL (reference sequence). With 2 bases clipped from V and 0 bases from J, the junction kept 3 bases outside the gene matches. The length of the CDR3 is 16 residues. The CDR3 here is CASSQWGQGMNTEAFF. The CDR3 region has the DNA TGTGCCAGCAGCCAATGGGGACAGGGGATGAACACTGAAGCTTTCTTT.

J is TRBJ1-1 and V is TRBV6-5; TRBD1 matches at 8 bases. The CDR3 has 14 amino acids. Looked up from germline, CDR1 is MNHEY and CDR2 is SVGAGI. With V trimmed by 0 bases and J by 6 bases, 3 bases remained unmatched. The CDR3 nucleotides read TGTGCCAGCAGTTACTCGGGACAGGTACCTGAAGCTTTCTTT. Amino acid sequence: CASSYSGQVPEAFF.

V gene TRBV5-3 combines with J gene TRBJ1-4; D remains ambiguous. TRBV5-3 qualifies as an ORF whose function is uncertain. Trimming removed 4 bases at V and 7 bases at J, with 20 bases between. CDR3 length: 16 amino acids. CDR3 in amino acids: CARSRVRSRVGEKLFF. Here the CDR3 DNA reads TGTGCCAGAAGCAGAGTACGGAGCCGAGTGGGTGAAAAACTGTTTTTT.

This clone was recorded once. The chain recombines TRBV6-5 with TRBJ2-5; TRBD1 matches 9 bases. The CDR3 has 14 amino acids. J gave up 4 bases and V 7 bases, and 7 bases lay outside the gene matches. Germline V gene sequence: CDR1 MNHEY, CDR2 SVGAGI. The CDR3 spells CASTNRGPGETQYF. CDR3 in DNA: TGTGCCAGCACTAACAGGGGGCCTGGAGAGACCCAGTACTTC.

The CDR3 loop reads CASSLGDNKNIQYF. The CDR3 DNA reads TGTGCCAGCAGCCTCGGGGACAACAAAAACATTCAGTACTTC. V is TRBV5-5 and J is TRBJ2-4; TRBD1 is a possible D gene (6 bases). The germline CDR1 and CDR2 sequences are SGHKS and YYEKEE (reference sequence). Trimming took 4 bases from V and 3 from J, leaving 11 bases between them. The CDR3 sequence is 14 residues long.

The CDR3 region is CASRTGSDTEAFF. CDR3 nucleotide sequence: TGCGCCAGCAGAACGGGAAGTGACACTGAAGCTTTCTTT. The chain is built from TRBV5-1 and TRBJ1-1; D is uncertain. This CDR3 has 13 residues. Germline V lookup: CDR1 SGHRS, CDR2 YFSETQ. The germline V and J ends were trimmed by 5 bases and 3 bases, with 11 bases remaining between them. The whole variable domain, filled in from reference TRBV5-1 and TRBJ1-1, reads KAGVTQTPRYLIKTRGQQVTLSCSPISGHRSVSWYQQTPGQGLQFLFEYFSETQRNKGNFPGRFSGRQFSNSRSEMNVSTLELGDSALYLCASRTGSDTEAFFGQGTRLTVV.

V usage is TRBV19 and J usage is TRBJ1-2; 9 nucleotides agree with TRBD1. The J segment lost 3 bases and the V segment lost 7 bases, leaving 6 bases of the junction unmatched. CDR1 is LNHDA, CDR2 SQIVND, per germline (reference sequence). CDR3 size: 14 residues. This chain's CDR3 is CASIRTGVHYGYTF. The DNA for the CDR3 is TGTGCCAGTATCAGGACAGGGGTACACTATGGCTACACCTTC.

Here the CDR3 DNA reads TGTGCCAGCAGTGAGATGGGACAGGGTGCTGGCTACACCTTC. Translation gives CASSEMGQGAGYTF. The chain carries TRBV6-1 and TRBJ1-2; 9 bases are shared with TRBD1. Germline V CDR1 and CDR2: MNHNS, SASEGT. V was clipped by 3 bases and J by 7 bases; unmatched bases: 6. This CDR3 comprises 14 residues.

This clone appeared a single time. This chain connects TRBV4-1 to TRBJ2-2, with TRBD2 identical over 10 bases. This CDR3 region has 16 residues. Germline loops: CDR1 MGHRA, CDR2 YSYEKL. V shed 4 bases and J 1 base; nucleotides not matched to a gene: 3. CDR3 in amino acids: CASSPRTSGNTGELFF. The CDR3 coding sequence is TGCGCCAGCAGCCCTCGGACTAGCGGGAACACCGGGGAGCTGTTTTTT.

The V call is TRBV28, the J call TRBJ1-1; D gene ambiguous. The length of the CDR3 is 11 residues. The ends were cut back, 5 bases at V and 11 bases at J, with 12 bases in the middle. Per germline, CDR1 MDHEN and CDR2 SYDVKM. The CDR3 region is CASSNAQPAFF. The CDR3 DNA reads as TGTGCCAGCAGTAACGCACAGCCGGCTTTCTTT.

There are a few counts of this clone. The chain has TRBV4-2 and TRBJ1-4; TRBD1 agrees at 8 bases. The CDR3 totals 15 residues. Trimming removed 0 bases from V and 7 bases from J; junction bases left unmatched: 4. The germline CDR1 and CDR2 sequences are LGHNA and YNFKEQ. The CDR3 DNA reads as TGTGCCAGCAGCCAAGATCAGGGGGCGATTGAAAAACTGTTTTTT. It translates to CASSQDQGAIEKLFF.

The chain uses TRBV6-5 and TRBJ1-2, with D tentatively TRBD1 (6 bases). The CDR3 is 13 amino acids. CDR1 MNHEY and CDR2 SVGAGI come from the germline V gene. V was cut by 4 bases and J by 8 bases, with 14 bases left in between. CDR3: CASSSIWGRGYTF. The CDR3 bases are TGTGCCAGCAGTTCAATCTGGGGGCGCGGCTACACCTTC.

Written as DNA, the CDR3 is TGTGCCAGCAGTTACTCGGGGACAGGGATACCGTACTTC. Translated: CASSYSGTGIPYF. The rearrangement links TRBV6-5 to TRBJ2-7, with TRBD1 matching 9 bases. V lost 0 bases and J lost 12; bases outside the gene matches: 6. Looked up from germline, CDR1 is MNHEY and CDR2 is SVGAGI. The CDR3 spans 13 residues.

A single count supports this clone. The V call is TRBV6-1, the J call TRBJ1-1, with D tentatively TRBD1 (6 bases). V lost 6 bases to trimming and J lost 3 bases, with 11 bases between them. Germline loops: CDR1 MNHNS, CDR2 SASEGT. CDR3 size: 13 residues. CDR3 DNA: TGTGCCAGCAGGGGGGAGGGGGACACTGAAGCTTTCTTT. Residues: CASRGEGDTEAFF.

The chain joins TRBV4-2 to TRBJ1-2, with TRBD1 matching 10 bases. Germline CDR1 is LGHNA and CDR2 is YNFKEQ. V shed 0 bases and J 4 bases; nucleotides not matched to a gene: 5. This CDR3 has 16 residues. CDR3 bases: TGTGCCAGCAGCCAAGATCCGGGACAGGGGATCTATGGCTACACCTTC. The encoded protein is CASSQDPGQGIYGYTF.

In this sample, this clone turned up a few times. The chain links TRBV2 to TRBJ1-4, with a possible D match to TRBD1 (5 bases). V was clipped by 1 base and J by 8 bases, with 14 bases between them. CDR1 SNHLY and CDR2 FYNNEI come from the germline V gene. CDR3 size: 15 residues. CDR3 in DNA: TGTGCCAGCAGTGAAGAGGGGTTGGAGTGGGAAAAACTGTTTTTT. This encodes CASSEEGLEWEKLFF.

As DNA, the CDR3 is TGTGCCAGTAGTCCACTGGGGGGACTAGCGGGCTCTGGGGCCAACGTCCTGACTTTC. Residues: CASSPLGGLAGSGANVLTF. The chain has TRBV19 and TRBJ2-6; 12 nucleotides match TRBD2. V trimming: 5 bases; J trimming: 0 bases; junction bases outside the gene matches: 8. The CDR3 runs to 19 residues. Germline CDR1 reads LNHDA; CDR2 reads SQIVND (reference sequence). Full variable domain (missing parts from reference TRBV19 and TRBJ2-6): DGGITQSPKYLFRKEGQNVTLSCEQNLNHDAMYWYRQDPGQGLRLIYYSQIVNDFQKGDIAEGYSVSREKKESFPLTVTSAQKNPTAFYLCASSPLGGLAGSGANVLTFGAGSRLTVL.

V is TRBV7-2 and J is TRBJ2-1, with 8 bases identical to TRBD1. Germline assignment: CDR1 SGHTA and CDR2 FQGNSA. The CDR3 is made up of 13 amino acids. V lost 6 bases to trimming and J lost 6 bases; unmatched junction nucleotides: 4. The CDR3 DNA reads as TGTGCCAGCAGGCACACAGGGGGCAATGAGCAGTTCTTC. Its translation: CASRHTGGNEQFF.

V is TRBV4-3 and J is TRBJ1-2, with TRBD1 identical over 8 bases. This CDR3 is 15 amino acids long. After removal of 8 bases from V and 4 bases from J, the junction contained 12 bases not matched to a gene. The germline CDR1 and CDR2 sequences are LGHNA and YSLEER. Here the CDR3 DNA reads TGCGCCAGCTCTATGGGGACAGGTTGGGTCTATGGCTACACCTTC. Its protein product is CASSMGTGWVYGYTF.

A few counts support this clone. The chain carries TRBV7-3 and TRBJ2-5; 11 nucleotides align to TRBD2. The CDR3 is 15 amino acids. The J segment lost 3 bases and the V segment lost 5 bases, leaving 5 bases of the junction unmatched. Germline values: CDR1 SGHTA, CDR2 FQGTGA. CDR3 residues: CASSTTSGSEETQYF. DNA for the CDR3: TGTGCCAGCAGCACAACTAGCGGGAGCGAAGAGACCCAGTACTTC.

The CDR3 nucleotides read TGTGCCTGGAGTGTAGGATCCCCCAGGACAGCTAGCAATCAGCCCCAGCATTTT. Its translation: CAWSVGSPRTASNQPQHF. The chain employs TRBV30 and TRBJ1-5; D perhaps matches TRBD1 (6 bases). This CDR3 comprises 18 residues. Germline V lookup: CDR1 GTSNPN, CDR2 SVGIG (reference sequence). The V end was cut by 0 bases, the J end by 0 bases, with 18 bases between. The whole variable domain, remainder taken from reference TRBV30 and TRBJ1-5, is SQTIHQWPATLVQPVGSPLSLECTVEGTSNPNLYWYRQAAGRGLQLLFYSVGIGQISSEVPQNLSASRPQDRQFILSSKKLLLSDSGFYLCAWSVGSPRTASNQPQHFGDGTRLSIL.

The chain carries TRBV5-1 and TRBJ2-1, with TRBD2 matching over 10 bases. Germline V lookup: CDR1 SGHRS, CDR2 YFSETQ. The CDR3 runs 14 residues. V was clipped by 6 bases and J by 8 bases; unmatched bases: 8. In nucleotides, the CDR3 is TGCGCCAGCATGAAAGCGGGAGGGCAAGATGAGCAGTTCTTC. This encodes CASMKAGGQDEQFF.

This CDR3 is CASSKVTLGQANYGYTF. As DNA, the CDR3 is TGTGCCAGCAGCAAAGTTACCCTCGGTCAGGCTAACTATGGCTACACCTTC. This sequence joins TRBV21-1 and TRBJ1-2; TRBD1, as called in the table, went unchecked against the DNA. TRBV21-1 is assigned pseudogene status. The length of the CDR3 is 17 residues.

The chain carries TRBV5-1 and TRBJ1-2; D is uncertain. Trimming cost V 0 bases and J 0 bases, with 9 bases left between them. This CDR3 contains 15 residues. The V gene's germline CDR1 is SGHRS and CDR2 YFSETQ. The CDR3 bases are TGCGCCAGCAGCTTGGGGCCCGGAGCTAACTATGGCTACACCTTC. It is translated as CASSLGPGANYGYTF.

V usage is TRBV19 and J usage is TRBJ1-2; the match to TRBD1 covers 8 bases. Germline V CDR1 and CDR2: LNHDA, SQIVND (reference sequence). V dropped 2 bases and J dropped 4; count of bases not matched to a gene: 3. CDR3 length equals 14 residues. The CDR3 coding sequence is TGTGCCAGTAGTATACAGGGGGCTGCCTATGGCTACACCTTC. This sequence encodes CASSIQGAAYGYTF.